The T cell receptor (beta chain) under discussion was sequenced for a study of T-cell reconstitution after alpha-beta-depleted transplantation in children. Trimming cost V 7 bases and J 4 bases; bases outside gene matches: 3. The CDR3 runs 13 residues. This clonotype has at least ten counts. A library of TCRbeta sequences, prepared with unique molecular identifiers, was generated. TCRdb independently ran MiXCR on the PCR reads; one entry per CDR3 protein. The sample lists 200,000 to 250,000 distinct CDR3 sequences, 9.7% occurring once. This rearrangement joins TRBV12-3 or TRBV12-4 to TRBJ2-2, with 7 bases that match TRBD2. Specimen: PBMCs from the stem cell graft donor, collected from the stem cell graft. This sequence originates from a human donor who donated a stem cell graft to a child with SCID. Here the CDR3 reads CASTPGGTGELFF. Written as DNA, the CDR3 is TGTGCCAGCACTCCGGGAGGCACCGGGGAGCTGTTTTTT.